The rows below give T cell receptor beta chains drawn from one sample of a study of blood T cell repertoires in COVID-19. Using immunoSEQ multiplex PCR, the repertoire was profiled, and TCRdb retains in-frame clones only, with some absent. The table includes tens of thousands of clones, approximately 81% detected once. The sequenced sample consisted of peripheral blood. These receptors were collected from a woman older than 75 with COVID-19, enrolled during active disease. The CDR3 runs from the conserved cysteine through the conserved F or W. Fields, in order: D gene, clone size, V gene, J gene, CDR3 DNA, CDR3 protein. A D gene is named only where the DNA matches it firmly. Clone size, where shown, is once, few, many, or a class for clones that have expanded.

TRBD1	-	TRBV11-2	TRBJ1-4	TGTGCCAGCAGCTCCGGGACAGGGAAAAAACTGTTTTTT	CASSSGTGKKLFF
-	-	TRBV27	TRBJ2-2	TGTGCCAGCAGTTTACCTCAGGGCGGGGAGCTGTTTTTT	CASSLPQGGELFF
-	-	TRBV14	TRBJ1-1	TGTGCCAGCAGCCAAGGACACTTGAACACTGAAGCTTTCTTT	CASSQGHLNTEAFF
-	-	TRBV5-1	TRBJ1-2	TGCGCCAGCAGCTTGGGACAGGTCCAGGGCTACACCTTC	CASSLGQVQGYTF
-	-	TRBV5-4	TRBJ2-7	TGTGCCAGCAGCCCAGACGGGACACGGGCCACTCTCTACGAGCAGTACTTC	CASSPDGTRATLYEQYF
TRBD2	-	TRBV18	TRBJ2-3	TGTGCCAGCTCATCACTAGCGGGAGGGCTCACAGATACGCAGTATTTT	CASSSLAGGLTDTQYF
-	-	TRBV7-3	TRBJ2-3	TGTGCCAGCAGCTTATCGGTGGCAGATACGCAGTATTTT	CASSLSVADTQYF
-	-	TRBV11-2	TRBJ2-1	TGTGCCAGCAGCTTAGAGGCTAGCGAGTACAATGAGCAGTTCTTC	CASSLEASEYNEQFF
TRBD1	-	TRBV7-2	TRBJ2-5	TGTGCCAGCAGCCTGGGACAGACCCAAGAGACCCAGTACTTC	CASSLGQTQETQYF
-	-	TRBV18	TRBJ2-2	TGTGCCAGCTCACCACCATTAGGGGCCGGGGAGCTGTTTTTT	CASSPPLGAGELFF
-	-	TRBV20-1	TRBJ1-3	TGCAGTGCTAGTAGTAATCAGGGATTCTCTGGAAACACCATATATTTT	CSASSNQGFSGNTIYF
TRBD1	-	TRBV9	TRBJ1-2	TGTGCCAGCAGCCCAGAGAGACAGGGACGCTATGGCTACACCTTC	CASSPERQGRYGYTF
-	-	TRBV28	TRBJ1-2	TGTGCCAGCAGGGACGGGAGAGAGAATGGCTACACCTTC	CASRDGRENGYTF
TRBD1	-	TRBV19	TRBJ2-5	TGTGCCAGTAGTATAGACAGGGGGCGCGTAGAGACCCAGTACTTC	CASSIDRGRVETQYF
TRBD2	-	TRBV7-9	TRBJ2-7	TGTGCCAGCAGCTCACCCGGGACTAGCAACTACGAGCAGTACTTC	CASSSPGTSNYEQYF
TRBD1	-	TRBV10-3	TRBJ2-7	TGTGCCATCAGTGAGTCCGGACAGGGTCCCTACGAGCAGTACTTC	CAISESGQGPYEQYF
TRBD1	-	TRBV5-1	TRBJ2-3	TGCGCCAGCAGCGAGGACAGGGGTAATACGCAGTATTTT	CASSEDRGNTQYF
TRBD1	-	TRBV27	TRBJ2-7	TGTGCCAGCAGTTTGGGGCCCAAGGGGGCAGAGCAGTACTTC	CASSLGPKGAEQYF
-	-	TRBV18	TRBJ2-2	TGTGCCAGCTCAGGGCAGGGCCAGAACACCGGGGAGCTGTTTTTT	CASSGQGQNTGELFF
TRBD1	once	TRBV18	TRBJ2-1	TGTGCCAGCTCACCGGGGACAGGGAGAGGGTACAATGAGCAGTTCTTC	CASSPGTGRGYNEQFF
TRBD1	-	TRBV19	TRBJ2-7	TGTGCCAGCACAGGACAGGGAAGGGAGCAGTACTTC	CASTGQGREQYF
-	once	TRBV11-1	TRBJ1-1	TGTGCCAGCAGCTCTAACAGGGTTGAAGCTTTCTTT	CASSSNRVEAFF
-	few	TRBV7-8	TRBJ2-1	TGTGCCAGCAGAAGAGGAGGGCAGGGCCCCTACAATGAGCAGTTCTTC	CASRRGGQGPYNEQFF
TRBD2	medium-sized	TRBV5-1	TRBJ2-2	TGCGCCAGCAGCTTATCCGGGACTAGCGAATCCGGGGAGCTGTTTTTT	CASSLSGTSESGELFF
-	-	TRBV15	TRBJ2-3	TGTGCCACCAGCAGAGGGACAACTAGCACAGATACGCAGTATTTT	CATSRGTTSTDTQYF
-	-	TRBV3-1/TRBV3-2	TRBJ2-7	TGTGCCAGCAGCCCCCTCCGGGGCGAGCAGTACTTC	CASSPLRGEQYF
-	-	TRBV19	TRBJ1-2	TGTGCCAGTAGTAAACCAGGGGCTTTGGGAGGCTACACCTTC	CASSKPGALGGYTF
TRBD2	-	TRBV7-9	TRBJ2-3	TGTGCCAGCAGCTCCGGGGGGGGAGCAGATACGCAGTATTTT	CASSSGGGADTQYF
-	once	TRBV9	TRBJ2-1	TGTGCCAGCAGCCACATTCCAGAGGGATCCTACAATGAGCAGTTCTTC	CASSHIPEGSYNEQFF
TRBD2	-	TRBV5-5	TRBJ2-7	TGTGCCAGCAGCTTCCTAATCGGGGGGGCGTCCTACGAGCAGTACTTC	CASSFLIGGASYEQYF
-	few	TRBV5-1	TRBJ2-2	TGCGCCAGCAGCTTTTGGGAGTCGGGCACCGGGGAGCTGTTTTTT	CASSFWESGTGELFF
-	-	TRBV7-3	TRBJ2-3	TGTGCCAGCAGCCCGCTAGCCCCGGGAGCTGTAGATACGCAGTATTTT	CASSPLAPGAVDTQYF
TRBD2	-	TRBV7-3	TRBJ2-3	TGTGCCAGCAGCTTAGTTGCGGGAGGGTCATGGGATACGCAGTATTTT	CASSLVAGGSWDTQYF
TRBD1	once	TRBV4-2	TRBJ1-5	TGTGCCAGCAGCCCCGGACAGGGTAGCGATCAGCCCCAGCATTTT	CASSPGQGSDQPQHF
TRBD2	-	TRBV7-6	TRBJ2-3	TGTGCCAGCAGCTTAGCTAGCGGGCTCACAGATACGCAGTATTTT	CASSLASGLTDTQYF
-	-	TRBV7-8	TRBJ1-1	TGTGCCAGCAGCTTAAGGGCAGGGATAATAAACACTGAAGCTTTCTTT	CASSLRAGIINTEAFF
-	-	TRBV5-1	TRBJ1-6	TGCGCCAGTAGGACAGACCCCACCTCACCCCTCCACTTT	CASRTDPTSPLHF
TRBD2	-	TRBV14	TRBJ2-7	TGTGCCAGCAGGGGTGGACTAGCGGGAAGTGAGCAGTACTTC	CASRGGLAGSEQYF
TRBD2	once	TRBV5-1	TRBJ2-2	TGCGCCAGCAGCTTGGGTCTAGCGGGAGGACGTACCGGGGAGCTGTTTTTT	CASSLGLAGGRTGELFF
TRBD1	few	TRBV19	TRBJ1-1	TGTGCCAGTATCTGGACAGGGGGTTCGACTGAAGCTTTCTTT	CASIWTGGSTEAFF
-	-	TRBV29-1	TRBJ1-1	TGCAGCGTTGCGGTTAGGGGGATTGCCACTGAAGCTTTCTTT	CSVAVRGIATEAFF
TRBD2	-	TRBV14	TRBJ2-1	TGTGCCAGCAGCCAAGTCCAAGCGGGAGGGAGGGGTGAGCAGTTCTTC	CASSQVQAGGRGEQFF
TRBD2	once	TRBV7-6	TRBJ2-7	TGTGCCAGCAGCTTAGGGGGAGGGGCCTCCTACGAGCAGTACTTC	CASSLGGGASYEQYF
-	-	TRBV2	TRBJ2-1	TGTGCCAGCAGGAGGAGTGTGCAGTTCTTC	CASRRSVQFF
TRBD2	few	TRBV30	TRBJ2-7	TGTGCCTGGAGTGGGGTAGCGGGGGACTACGAGCAGTACTTC	CAWSGVAGDYEQYF
TRBD2	-	TRBV9	TRBJ2-1	TGTGCCAGCAGCGTTGGAGGCGGGAGCTCCTACAATGAGCAGTTCTTC	CASSVGGGSSYNEQFF
-	once	TRBV12-3/TRBV12-4	TRBJ2-5	TGTGCCAGCAGTTTAACAACCGTCCGGGACCAGTACTTC	CASSLTTVRDQYF
TRBD2	-	TRBV7-3	TRBJ2-1	TGTGCCAGCAGCCTGACCGGGACTAGCGGAGAGGATGAGCAGTTCTTC	CASSLTGTSGEDEQFF